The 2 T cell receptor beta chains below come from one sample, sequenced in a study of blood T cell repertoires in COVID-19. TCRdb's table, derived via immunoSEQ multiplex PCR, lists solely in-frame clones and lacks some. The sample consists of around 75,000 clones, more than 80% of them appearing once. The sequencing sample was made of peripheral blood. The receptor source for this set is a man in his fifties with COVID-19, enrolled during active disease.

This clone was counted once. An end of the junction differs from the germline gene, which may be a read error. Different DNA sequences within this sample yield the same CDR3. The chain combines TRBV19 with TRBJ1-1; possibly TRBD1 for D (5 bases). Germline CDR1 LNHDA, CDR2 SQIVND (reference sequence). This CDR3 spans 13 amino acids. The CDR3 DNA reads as TGTGCCAGTCTATACCAGGGATTTACTGAAGCTTTTTTT. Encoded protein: CASLYQGFTEAFF.

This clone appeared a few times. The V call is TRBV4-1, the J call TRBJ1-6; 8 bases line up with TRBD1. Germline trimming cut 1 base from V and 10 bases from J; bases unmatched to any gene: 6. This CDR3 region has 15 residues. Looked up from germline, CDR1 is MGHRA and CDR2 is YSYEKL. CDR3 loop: CASSQGQGADSPLHF. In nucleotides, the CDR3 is TGCGCCAGCAGCCAAGGGCAGGGGGCGGACTCACCCCTCCACTTT.